The rows below give T cell receptor beta chains drawn from one sample of a study of blood T cell repertoires in COVID-19. Libraries were prepared by immunoSEQ multiplex PCR; TCRdb keeps only in-frame clonotypes and omits some of them. The sample has about 320,000 clones; 90% are singletons. Source material: PBMCs or T cells enriched from blood (not recorded which). The receptor set was obtained from a man aged 55 to 70 who had recovered from COVID-19. Both conserved end residues are part of each CDR3. A D gene is named only where the DNA matches it firmly. The size of a clone is reported for some rows only, either as once, few or many, or as a class for expanded clones.

clone_size: .; j_call: TRBJ1-2; v_call: TRBV5-1; d_call: TRBD1; cdr3_nt: TGCGCCAGCAGCTTGTCCGGGACAGCCTATGGCTACACCTTC; cdr3_aa: CASSLSGTAYGYTF
clone_size: .; j_call: TRBJ1-2; v_call: TRBV3-1/TRBV3-2; d_call: .; cdr3_nt: TGTGCCAGCAGCCAAGTGGGGGGAGATGGCTACACCTTC; cdr3_aa: CASSQVGGDGYTF
clone_size: few; j_call: TRBJ2-1; v_call: TRBV7-9; d_call: TRBD1; cdr3_nt: TGTGCCAGCAGTACGGACAGGGGGGTTCGGAATGAGCAGTTCTTC; cdr3_aa: CASSTDRGVRNEQFF
clone_size: few; j_call: TRBJ2-1; v_call: TRBV11-2; d_call: TRBD2; cdr3_nt: TGTGCCAGCAGCTTCCCCGGGACTAGCGGGAGACGTAAGTCCAATGAGCAGTTCTTC; cdr3_aa: CASSFPGTSGRRKSNEQFF
clone_size: .; j_call: TRBJ2-1; v_call: TRBV3-1/TRBV3-2; d_call: TRBD2; cdr3_nt: TGTGCCAGCAGCCCGACTAGCGGGGGGGCCGTTGAGCAGTTCTTC; cdr3_aa: CASSPTSGGAVEQFF
clone_size: .; j_call: TRBJ2-1; v_call: TRBV29-1; d_call: TRBD2; cdr3_nt: TGCAGCGTTGCCGGGACGGGGGGCTACAATGAGCAGTTCTTC; cdr3_aa: CSVAGTGGYNEQFF
clone_size: .; j_call: TRBJ2-5; v_call: TRBV29-1; d_call: TRBD1; cdr3_nt: TGCAGCGCAACGACAGGGGGCGGAGAGACCCAGTACTTC; cdr3_aa: CSATTGGGETQYF
clone_size: .; j_call: TRBJ2-2; v_call: TRBV6-5; d_call: .; cdr3_nt: TGTGCCAGCAGGCCGCCTGCGGGACGCACCGGGGAGCTGTTTTTT; cdr3_aa: CASRPPAGRTGELFF
clone_size: .; j_call: TRBJ2-5; v_call: TRBV9; d_call: TRBD1; cdr3_nt: TGTGCCAGCAGCCCCACTCGGGACAGGGTCTTCCAAGAGACCCAGTACTTC; cdr3_aa: CASSPTRDRVFQETQYF
clone_size: .; j_call: TRBJ1-2; v_call: TRBV10-3; d_call: .; cdr3_nt: TGTGCCATCAGTGATACTAACATCTATGGCTACACCTTC; cdr3_aa: CAISDTNIYGYTF
clone_size: .; j_call: TRBJ2-7; v_call: TRBV4-1; d_call: TRBD1; cdr3_nt: TGCGCCAGCAGCCATGCCGGGACAGGGCTCGAGCAGTACTTC; cdr3_aa: CASSHAGTGLEQYF
clone_size: .; j_call: TRBJ2-3; v_call: TRBV21-1; d_call: .; cdr3_nt: TGTGCCAGCAGCAAAACCCCCCGGACAGGGGCAGATACGCAGTATTTT; cdr3_aa: CASSKTPRTGADTQYF
clone_size: .; j_call: TRBJ2-5; v_call: TRBV11-2; d_call: TRBD1; cdr3_nt: TGTGCCAGCAGCGACCGGACAGGGAAAGAGACCCAGTACTTC; cdr3_aa: CASSDRTGKETQYF
clone_size: .; j_call: TRBJ2-7; v_call: TRBV21-1; d_call: .; cdr3_nt: TGTGCCAGCAGCCCCCGGTGCGAGCAGTACTTC; cdr3_aa: CASSPRCEQYF
clone_size: .; j_call: TRBJ1-5; v_call: TRBV20-1; d_call: .; cdr3_nt: TGCAGTGCTAGTGGGACAACGAAAGTTCCCCAGCATTTT; cdr3_aa: CSASGTTKVPQHF
clone_size: once; j_call: TRBJ2-7; v_call: TRBV9; d_call: TRBD1; cdr3_nt: TGTGCCAGCAGCGTAGGACAGGGGGCTATCAACGAGCAGTACTTC; cdr3_aa: CASSVGQGAINEQYF
clone_size: .; j_call: TRBJ2-7; v_call: TRBV5-1; d_call: TRBD2; cdr3_nt: TGCGCCAGCAGCTTGGAACTAGCGGGAGATTTCTCCTACGAGCAGTACTTC; cdr3_aa: CASSLELAGDFSYEQYF
clone_size: .; j_call: TRBJ1-5; v_call: TRBV27; d_call: TRBD1; cdr3_nt: TGTGCCAGCAGTTCGACAGGGGGCGCGGAGCCCCAGCATTTT; cdr3_aa: CASSSTGGAEPQHF
clone_size: .; j_call: TRBJ2-3; v_call: TRBV11-3; d_call: .; cdr3_nt: TGTGCCAGCAGCTTAGGTCAGGGCAGCACAGATACGCAGTATTTT; cdr3_aa: CASSLGQGSTDTQYF
clone_size: .; j_call: TRBJ2-5; v_call: TRBV11-2; d_call: .; cdr3_nt: TGTGCCAGCAGCTTAACAGGGATGGAGACCCAGTACTTC; cdr3_aa: CASSLTGMETQYF
clone_size: .; j_call: TRBJ1-6; v_call: TRBV4-3; d_call: .; cdr3_nt: TGCGCCAGCAGCCAGGCACCGGGAACGGACTCACCCCTCCACTTT; cdr3_aa: CASSQAPGTDSPLHF
clone_size: .; j_call: TRBJ2-5; v_call: TRBV18; d_call: TRBD2; cdr3_nt: TGTGCCAGCTCACATTCCGGACTAGCGGGGGGGCGCCCTAACCAAGAGACCCAGTACTTC; cdr3_aa: CASSHSGLAGGRPNQETQYF
clone_size: .; j_call: TRBJ1-2; v_call: TRBV10-3; d_call: .; cdr3_nt: TGTGCCATCAGTGAGTCGACGGGGATCCATGGCTACACCTTC; cdr3_aa: CAISESTGIHGYTF
clone_size: .; j_call: TRBJ2-3; v_call: TRBV19; d_call: TRBD1; cdr3_nt: TGTGCCAGTAGTATCCTCTCAGGGGGCGCGACAGATACGCAGTATTTT; cdr3_aa: CASSILSGGATDTQYF
clone_size: few; j_call: TRBJ1-2; v_call: TRBV30; d_call: .; cdr3_nt: TGTGCCTGGAGTTCAATCTATGGCTACACCTTC; cdr3_aa: CAWSSIYGYTF
clone_size: .; j_call: TRBJ2-6; v_call: TRBV4-3; d_call: .; cdr3_nt: TGCGCCAGCAGCCAAACATATAACTCTGGGGCCAACGTCCTGACTTTC; cdr3_aa: CASSQTYNSGANVLTF
clone_size: .; j_call: TRBJ1-5; v_call: TRBV18; d_call: TRBD1; cdr3_nt: TGTGCCAGCTCATCACAGGGGGCCAGCAATCAGCCCCAGCATTTT; cdr3_aa: CASSSQGASNQPQHF
clone_size: .; j_call: TRBJ2-1; v_call: TRBV19; d_call: .; cdr3_nt: TGTGCCAGTAGTATTTCTGCCAGCTCCTACAATGAGCAGTTCTTC; cdr3_aa: CASSISASSYNEQFF
clone_size: .; j_call: TRBJ1-1; v_call: TRBV3-1/TRBV3-2; d_call: .; cdr3_nt: TGTGCCAGCAGCCAAGATCGGACAGATAAGAACACTGAAGCTTTCTTT; cdr3_aa: CASSQDRTDKNTEAFF
clone_size: .; j_call: TRBJ2-7; v_call: TRBV10-3; d_call: .; cdr3_nt: TGTGCCATCAGTGACAGGGGATACAACGAGCAGTACTTC; cdr3_aa: CAISDRGYNEQYF
clone_size: .; j_call: TRBJ1-1; v_call: TRBV3-1/TRBV3-2; d_call: TRBD1; cdr3_nt: TGTGCCAGCAGCCAAGATTGGACAGGGAGCACTGAAGCTTTCTTT; cdr3_aa: CASSQDWTGSTEAFF
clone_size: .; j_call: TRBJ1-3; v_call: TRBV4-1; d_call: TRBD1; cdr3_nt: TGCGCCAGCAGCCAGCCGGGGGGGTCCCGGGACAGGGGACGAGCTGGAAACACCATATATTTT; cdr3_aa: CASSQPGGSRDRGRAGNTIYF
clone_size: .; j_call: TRBJ2-1; v_call: TRBV3-1/TRBV3-2; d_call: .; cdr3_nt: TGTGCCAGCAGCCCTCGGAGGGCAGGATCCTACAATGAGCAGTTCTTC; cdr3_aa: CASSPRRAGSYNEQFF
clone_size: .; j_call: TRBJ2-3; v_call: TRBV5-4; d_call: .; cdr3_nt: TGTGCCAGCACCTCTTCGGCGGGGTCGCCCACAGATACGCAGTATTTT; cdr3_aa: CASTSSAGSPTDTQYF
clone_size: .; j_call: TRBJ1-1; v_call: TRBV19; d_call: .; cdr3_nt: TGTGCCAGTAGTATCTACACAGTAAACACTGAAGCTTTCTTT; cdr3_aa: CASSIYTVNTEAFF
clone_size: .; j_call: TRBJ2-1; v_call: TRBV7-9; d_call: .; cdr3_nt: TGTGCCAGCAGCCCATCCCCCGGGAATGAGCAGTTCTTC; cdr3_aa: CASSPSPGNEQFF
clone_size: .; j_call: TRBJ2-1; v_call: TRBV9; d_call: TRBD1; cdr3_nt: TGTGCCAGCGGAGACCTGGGACAGGGACCCCATGAGCAGTTCTTC; cdr3_aa: CASGDLGQGPHEQFF
clone_size: .; j_call: TRBJ2-3; v_call: TRBV19; d_call: TRBD2; cdr3_nt: TGTGCCAGTAGTATATCCCCTAGCGGGTACACAGATACGCAGTATTTT; cdr3_aa: CASSISPSGYTDTQYF
clone_size: .; j_call: TRBJ1-6; v_call: TRBV27; d_call: .; cdr3_nt: TGTGCCAGCAGGCCGGGGACAAATAATTCACCCCTCCACTTT; cdr3_aa: CASRPGTNNSPLHF
clone_size: .; j_call: TRBJ1-4; v_call: TRBV6-5; d_call: TRBD1; cdr3_nt: TGTGCCAGCGGACAGGGCCTCGGTGAAAAACTGTTTTTT; cdr3_aa: CASGQGLGEKLFF